This T cell receptor (beta chain) is from a study of T-cell reconstitution after alpha-beta-depleted transplantation in children. This clonotype was recorded at least ten times. What it binds is not known. Notes on the study in general: Diversity and T-cell counts at one year after transplant derived mostly from new T cells. Several hundred rapidly expanded clones from non-depleted graft cells reportedly supplied alpha-beta T cells about two months post-transplant.

Construction of the TCRbeta library involved unique molecular identifiers. TCRdb reprocessed the PCR reads with MiXCR, giving one entry per CDR3 protein. The sample shows 180,000 or so distinct CDR3 sequences, approximately 6.8% of them seen only once. This clonotype originated in a girl under three years old with combined immunodeficiency, due to receive a stem cell transplant. The source material was PBMCs, sampled before TCRalphabeta/CD19-depleted stem cell transplant.

Written as DNA, the CDR3 is TGCAGTGCTAGAGATGGGAACCGGGGTTCCAATGAGCAGTTCTTC. Translation: CSARDGNRGSNEQFF. The chain employs TRBV20-1 and TRBJ2-1; D is perhaps TRBD2 (5 bases). Looked up from germline, CDR1 is DFQATT and CDR2 is SNEGSKA (reference sequence). V was clipped by 0 bases and J by 6 bases, with 15 bases between them. This CDR3 is 15 amino acids long.